These 13 T cell receptor beta chains came from one sample sequenced in a study of blood T cell repertoires in COVID-19. The method was immunoSEQ multiplex PCR; TCRdb's version includes in-frame clones alone and lacks a portion of them. The sample lists approximately 50,000 clones; about 88% were seen once. Sequenced sample: peripheral blood. The receptors shown here come from a human donor in a cohort sampled during active COVID-19.

This clone was seen a single time. The chain employs TRBV11-2 and TRBJ1-2; 9 bases line up with TRBD1. CDR3 length equals 12 residues. With V trimmed by 5 bases and J by 6 bases, 1 base remained unmatched. The germline V gene has CDR1 SGHAT and CDR2 FQNNGV. In DNA, the CDR3 is TGTGCCAGCAGCAGACAGGGGGATGGCTACACCTTC. It specifies CASSRQGDGYTF. The full variable domain, rest sourced from reference TRBV11-2 and TRBJ1-2, is EAGVAQSPRYKIIEKRQSVAFWCNPISGHATLYWYQQILGQGPKLLIQFQNNGVVDDSQLPKDRFSAERLKGVDSTLKIQPAKLEDSAVYLCASSRQGDGYTFGSGTRLTVV.

The chain recombines TRBV4-2 with TRBJ2-7, with 13 positions matching TRBD2. The germline V gene encodes CDR1 LGHNA and CDR2 YNFKEQ. Trimming at V came to 4 bases and at J to 3 bases, leaving 6 bases not matched to a gene. The CDR3 is 16 residues long. The CDR3 DNA is TGTGCCAGCAGCCGCTCTACTAGCGGGGGGGTCTACGAGCAGTACTTC. Protein sequence: CASSRSTSGGVYEQYF.

This chain connects TRBV6-5 to TRBJ2-1; TRBD2 agrees at 10 bases. This CDR3 has 15 residues. V dropped 5 bases and J dropped 0; count of bases not matched to a gene: 1. CDR1 and CDR2 from the germline V gene are MNHEY and SVGAGI. Here the CDR3 DNA reads TGTGCCAGCAGTATAGCGGGAGGCTCCTACAATGAGCAGTTCTTC. It codes for CASSIAGGSYNEQFF.

The chain links TRBV27 to TRBJ2-7, with 9 bases lining up with TRBD1. The trim removed 6 bases at V and 2 bases at J, leaving 8 bases unmatched. Germline loops: CDR1 MNHEY, CDR2 SMNVEV (reference sequence). This CDR3 spans 15 amino acids. The DNA for the CDR3 is TGTGCCAGCAGGTCTCGGACAGGGGTGACCTACGAGCAGTACTTC. Translated: CASRSRTGVTYEQYF.

J is TRBJ1-1 and V is TRBV19; 7 bases agree with TRBD1. In germline, CDR1 is LNHDA, CDR2 SQIVND (reference sequence). V shed 5 bases, J shed 3 bases, and the junction held 6 bases outside the gene matches. The CDR3 sequence is 14 residues long. The CDR3 spells CASSPRGWDTEAFF. The CDR3 bases are TGTGCCAGTAGTCCCAGGGGGTGGGACACTGAAGCTTTCTTT. The entire variable domain, with the rest obtained from reference TRBV19 and TRBJ1-1, is as follows: DGGITQSPKYLFRKEGQNVTLSCEQNLNHDAMYWYRQDPGQGLRLIYYSQIVNDFQKGDIAEGYSVSREKKESFPLTVTSAQKNPTAFYLCASSPRGWDTEAFFGQGTRLTVV.

This clone was seen just once. V gene TRBV21-1 combines with J gene TRBJ2-1; the table names TRBD2, a call not compared with the DNA. TRBV21-1 is designated a pseudogene. The CDR3 spans 17 residues. DNA for the CDR3: TGTGCCAGCGGACTAGCGGGAGGTCGCCGATCCTACAATGAGCAGTTCTTC. The encoded protein is CASGLAGGRRSYNEQFF.

The rearrangement uses TRBV4-1 and TRBJ2-3; 11 bases match TRBD2. The CDR3 consists of 16 residues. Per the germline V gene, CDR1 is MGHRA and CDR2 is YSYEKL. The V gene end was trimmed by 0 bases and the J gene end by 7 bases; junction bases not matched to a gene: 6. CDR3 loop: CASSQDRLAGGYTQYF. DNA for the CDR3: TGCGCCAGCAGCCAAGATCGGCTAGCGGGGGGATATACGCAGTATTTT.

The rearrangement links TRBV21-1 to TRBJ2-7; the table's D call, TRBD1, has no DNA check behind it. TRBV21-1 corresponds to a pseudogene. The CDR3 is made up of 15 amino acids. This CDR3 is CASSIRDRGRDEQYV. DNA of the CDR3: TGTGCCAGCAGCATCCGGGACAGGGGCCGAGACGAGCAGTACGTC.

The V and J genes are TRBV5-6 and TRBJ1-2, with TRBD1 matching over 12 bases. This CDR3 spans 13 amino acids. Germline V lookup: CDR1 SGHDT, CDR2 YYEEEE. V lost 4 bases to trimming and J lost 6 bases; unmatched junction nucleotides: 1. This CDR3 reads CASSRDRGHGYTF. The DNA of the CDR3 is TGTGCCAGCAGCCGGGACAGGGGGCATGGCTACACCTTC.

In DNA, the CDR3 is TGTGCCAGCAGTAGCGGGAGAGTCAATGAGCAGTTCTTC. Translated, it gives CASSSGRVNEQFF. The chain is built from TRBV9 and TRBJ2-1; 9 nucleotides agree with TRBD2. CDR1 SGDLS and CDR2 YYNGEE come from the germline V gene. The V and J ends lost 5 bases and 6 bases, in that order; junction bases with no gene match: 3. This CDR3 is 13 amino acids long.

The V gene is TRBV4-1, the J gene TRBJ1-4, with TRBD1 matching over 8 bases. Trimming took 1 base from V and 7 from J; bases not matched to a gene: 5. CDR3 length equals 15 residues. CDR1 and CDR2 from the germline V gene are MGHRA and YSYEKL. CDR3 amino acids: CASSQAGGTGEKLFF. The CDR3 DNA sequence: TGCGCCAGCAGCCAAGCAGGGGGCACGGGTGAAAAACTGTTTTTT.

V and J are TRBV11-3 and TRBJ1-1; 8 bases fit TRBD1. CDR3 size: 15 residues. V was pared by 3 bases and J by 5 bases, with 8 bases of the junction left unmatched. Per germline, CDR1 SGHNT and CDR2 YENEEA. The CDR3 DNA follows: TGTGCCAGCAGCTTCGAAACAGGGGGAAAAACTGAAGCTTTCTTT. Translating it yields CASSFETGGKTEAFF.

This clone appeared a few times. The J gene is TRBJ1-5, the V gene TRBV24-1; D may be TRBD1 (5 bases). The CDR3 is 12 residues long. The germline CDR1 and CDR2 sequences are KGHDR and SFDVKD. Trimming shortened V by 5 bases and J by 7 bases, and 8 bases separated the two germline ends. The chain's CDR3 is CATSAGGQPQHF. CDR3 DNA sequence: TGTGCCACCAGTGCGGGGGGGCAGCCCCAGCATTTT.